Each of the 10 T cell receptor beta chains below was sequenced from the same sample in a study of T-cell reconstitution after alpha-beta-depleted transplantation in children. TCRbeta library construction was performed incorporating unique molecular identifiers. TCRdb re-called the PCR reads through MiXCR, storing one row per CDR3 protein. Of about 610,000 distinct CDR3 sequences detected, about 10% appear once; the ten largest clones hold approximately 4.1%. Specimen: PBMCs from the stem cell graft donor, collected from the stem cell graft. All receptors come from a human donor who donated a stem cell graft to a child with acute myeloid leukemia.

The chain employs TRBV6-2 or TRBV6-3 and TRBJ2-7; the match to TRBD2 covers 10 bases. Germline CDR1 is MNHEY and CDR2 is SVGEGT. Losses at the gene ends were 6 bases for V and 5 bases for J; bases not matched to a gene: 7. The CDR3 loop spans 14 amino acids. DNA of the CDR3: TGTGCCAGCAGCCCCAGCGGGAGGGCCGACGAGCAGTACTTC. Translated, it gives CASSPSGRADEQYF.

This clonotype appeared many times. The chain carries TRBV7-4 and TRBJ2-1, with 13 bases identical to TRBD2. The CDR3 length is 24 residues. Germline-derived CDR1 and CDR2 are SGHVT and SQSDAQ. The V and J ends lost 2 bases and 0 bases, in that order; junction bases with no gene match: 22. The CDR3: CASSLLHQGLAGSKKVRSYNEQFF. The CDR3 DNA sequence: TGTGCCAGCAGCTTATTACATCAGGGACTAGCGGGATCTAAAAAGGTCCGCTCCTACAATGAGCAGTTCTTC.

The rearrangement links TRBV28 to TRBJ2-6; 7 bases are shared with TRBD2. Unmatched junction bases numbered 9, after V lost 10 bases and J lost 0 bases. Looked up from germline, CDR1 is MDHEN and CDR2 is SYDVKM. The CDR3 is 16 amino acids. The CDR3 here is CATYGRGVSGANVLTF. The CDR3 bases are TGTGCCACCTACGGCCGGGGGGTCTCTGGGGCCAACGTCCTGACTTTC.

This clonotype was observed a few times. This chain links TRBV6-2 or TRBV6-3 with TRBJ2-1; D call uncertain. Germline-derived CDR1 and CDR2 are MNHEY and SVGEGT. V was pared by 5 bases and J by 5 bases, with 19 bases between. This CDR3 contains 16 residues. CDR3 DNA sequence: TGTGCCAGCAGTGGTCATTTTATATGGCCTGACAATGAGCAGTTCTTC. Its translation is CASSGHFIWPDNEQFF.

This clonotype was seen more than once but under ten times. The J gene is TRBJ2-7, the V gene TRBV29-1, with a weak D call TRBD1 (6 bases). Germline V CDR1 and CDR2: SQVTM, ANQGSEA. V lost 7 bases and J 2 bases, leaving 18 bases between the germline ends. CDR3 length: 14 residues. The DNA of the CDR3 is TGCAGCGCTCTGGACAGTCAAGCCCCCTACGAGCAGTACTTC. It encodes CSALDSQAPYEQYF.

CDR3 sequence: CAISTADTQYF. The DNA of the CDR3 is TGTGCCATCAGTACTGCAGATACGCAGTATTTT. The chain joins TRBV10-3 to TRBJ2-3; D uncertain. V gave up 5 bases and J gave up 4 bases, with 4 bases separating them. Germline V gene sequence: CDR1 ENHRY, CDR2 SYGVKD. This CDR3 comprises 11 residues.

The chain employs TRBV29-1 and TRBJ1-1; TRBD1 might be the D (5 bases). The ends were cut back, 7 bases at V and 5 bases at J, with 14 bases in the middle. The CDR3 covers 12 residues. Germline V gives CDR1 SQVTM, CDR2 ANQGSEA. The CDR3 protein is CSGREGRTEAFF. In DNA, the CDR3 is TGCAGCGGCAGGGAGGGAAGGACTGAAGCTTTCTTT.

V usage is TRBV20-1 and J usage is TRBJ1-1, with 10 positions matching TRBD1. The CDR3 is made up of 18 amino acids. Germline V CDR1 and CDR2: DFQATT, SNEGSKA (reference sequence). Trimming at V came to 3 bases and at J to 0 bases, leaving 13 bases not matched to a gene. The CDR3 sequence: CSARAPGQGSILNTEAFF. For the CDR3, the DNA is TGCAGTGCTAGGGCCCCGGGACAGGGGTCTATCCTGAACACTGAAGCTTTCTTT.

The chain employs TRBV7-3 and TRBJ2-1; possibly TRBD2 for D (6 bases). Trimming stripped 3 bases from V and 4 bases from J, with 10 bases between. The CDR3 is 14 residues long. The germline CDR1 and CDR2 sequences are SGHTA and FQGTGA. CDR3: CASSFYGGYNEQFF. CDR3 nucleotide sequence: TGTGCCAGCAGCTTTTACGGGGGATACAATGAGCAGTTCTTC.

V gene TRBV15 combines with J gene TRBJ1-5; D unclear. V lost 5 bases, J lost 0 bases, and 11 bases lay in between. The V gene's germline CDR1 is LNHNV and CDR2 YYDKDF (reference sequence). The CDR3 totals 15 residues. The CDR3 region has the DNA TGTGCCACCAGCGACCGACCAAATAGCAATCAGCCCCAGCATTTT. Residues: CATSDRPNSNQPQHF.